This T cell receptor (beta chain) was sequenced for a study of cytomegalovirus exposure and HLA in healthy donors. Study-level findings and limits: The Asian-associated ancestry cluster reportedly had fewer N-insertions than the roughly 720-donor mean in a later analysis.

Trimming took 4 bases from V and 7 from J, leaving 13 bases between them. CDR3 size: 13 residues. CDR1 and CDR2 (germline): SGHVS, FQNEAQ. Use of 60 Vbeta and 13 Jbeta primers characterized the PCR. Assay used: immunoSEQ multiplex PCR; TCRdb lists only in-frame clones, some missing. The sample comprises 85,000 to 90,000 clones, more than 80% of which are singletons, and less than 2.5% rests with the top ten. Comment on this clone: Antigen: not known.

The specimen sequenced was PBMCs. The chain has TRBV7-8 and TRBJ1-1; no clear D gene. The clonotype was recovered from a man aged 18 to 30 in good health and CMV-seronegative. Here the CDR3 reads CASSSRFSREAFF. The CDR3 bases are TGTGCCAGCAGCTCGCGATTCTCCCGTGAAGCTTTCTTT.